This note documents a single T cell receptor (beta chain) sequence. These data originate in a study of read filtering for tumor transcriptome and immune sequencing. The CDR3 sequence is 15 residues long. Trimming left V 5 bases short and J 0 bases short, with 11 bases between. CDR1 is SGHDN, CDR2 FVKESK, per germline. The library was built from around 400 ng RNA with molecular barcoded adaptors for alpha/delta and beta/gamma chains. TCRdb re-derived calls from the reads in MiXCR, one entry per CDR3 protein. The table includes under 30,000 distinct CDR3 sequences, less than 25% detected once. The chain has TRBV14 and TRBJ2-1, with D possibly TRBD2 on 6 matching bases. Sequenced input: a population of CD138-negative cells sorted from bone marrow. This TCR was recovered from a donor at least 40 years old with multiple myeloma. CDR3 bases: TGTGCCAGCAGCAGCGGGCGGCCCTCCTACAATGAGCAGTTCTTC. This codes for CASSSGRPSYNEQFF.